The entry below describes one TCR beta chain. The data belong to a study of blood T cell repertoires in COVID-19. Data came from immunoSEQ multiplex PCR; TCRdb stores just in-frame clones and leaves some out. The data contain 76,000 or so clones, over 70% of them seen just once; the ten biggest clones take up around 10%. Germline lookup yields CDR1 SGHRS and CDR2 YFSETQ. V trimming: 7 bases; J trimming: 5 bases; junction bases outside the gene matches: 13. The CDR3 is 16 residues long. The V gene is TRBV5-1, the J gene TRBJ2-5, with TRBD1 identical over 11 bases. This TCR derives from a man in his fifties with acute or convalescent COVID-19. What was sequenced was peripheral blood. CDR3 coding DNA: TGCGCCAGCCCGGGGACAGGGGGAGGGGGGTACGAGACCCAGTACTTC. Its protein product is CASPGTGGGGYETQYF.